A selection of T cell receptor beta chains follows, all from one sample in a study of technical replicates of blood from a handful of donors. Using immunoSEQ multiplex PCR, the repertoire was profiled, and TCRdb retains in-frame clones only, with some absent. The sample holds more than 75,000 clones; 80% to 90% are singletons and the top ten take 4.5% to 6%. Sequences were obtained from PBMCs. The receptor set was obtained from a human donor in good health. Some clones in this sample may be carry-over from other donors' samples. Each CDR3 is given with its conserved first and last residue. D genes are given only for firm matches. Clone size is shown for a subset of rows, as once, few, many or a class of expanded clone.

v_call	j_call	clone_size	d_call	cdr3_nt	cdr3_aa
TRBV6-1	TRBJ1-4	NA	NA	TGTGCCAGCAGACGCGGACAGCTAAATGAAAAACTGTTTTTT	CASRRGQLNEKLFF
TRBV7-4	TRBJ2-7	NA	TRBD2	TGTGCCAGCAGCTTAGAAATCAGGGCTAGCGGGGGCCTCAAGCAGTACTTC	CASSLEIRASGGLKQYF
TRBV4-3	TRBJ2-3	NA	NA	TGCGCCAGCAGCCAAGACTTGTTCGGTGGAGGCGGCACAGATACGCAGTATTTT	CASSQDLFGGGGTDTQYF
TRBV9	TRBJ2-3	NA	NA	TGTGCCAGCAGCGTAAGAGGTAGCACAGATACGCAGTATTTT	CASSVRGSTDTQYF
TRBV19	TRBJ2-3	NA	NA	TGTGCCAGTAGCCCCACCCACAGGGATACGCAGTATTTT	CASSPTHRDTQYF
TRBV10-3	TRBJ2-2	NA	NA	TGTGCCATCCTTAGCGTAACCGGGGAGCTGTTTTTT	CAILSVTGELFF
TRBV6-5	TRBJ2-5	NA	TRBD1	TGTGCCAGCAGTCGTCAGGGGGCCCAGGCCCAGTACTTC	CASSRQGAQAQYF
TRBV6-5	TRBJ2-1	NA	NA	TGTGCCAGCAGTTTAGGGGTGGCCTACAATGAGCAGTTCTTC	CASSLGVAYNEQFF
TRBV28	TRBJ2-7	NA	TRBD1	TGTGCCAGCGGACGGACAGGGGGGACCTACGAGCAGTACTTC	CASGRTGGTYEQYF
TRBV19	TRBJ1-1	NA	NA	TGTGCCAGTAGCCTTGGGGGGGGCGCTGAAGCTTTCTTT	CASSLGGGAEAFF
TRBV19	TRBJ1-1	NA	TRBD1	TGTGCCAGTAGCCCTAGCCCGGGACAGGGATACACTGAAGCTTTCTTT	CASSPSPGQGYTEAFF
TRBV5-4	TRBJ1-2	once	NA	TGTGCCAGCAGCTCTTCGACAGAGAACTATGGCTACACCTTC	CASSSSTENYGYTF
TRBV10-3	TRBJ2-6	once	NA	TGTGCCATCAGTGAGTCGGGCATCTCTGCTGGGGCCAACGTCCTGACTTTC	CAISESGISAGANVLTF
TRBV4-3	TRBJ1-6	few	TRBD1	TGCGCCAGCAGCCAAGTGGCGACAGGGCAAAATCCCCTCCACTTT	CASSQVATGQNPLHF
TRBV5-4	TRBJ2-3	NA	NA	TGTGCCAGCAGCGCATACAGGGCCCCGGATACGCAGTATTTT	CASSAYRAPDTQYF
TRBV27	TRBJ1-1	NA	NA	TGTGCCAGCAGTGAACTGACAGGGAACACTGAAGCTTTCTTT	CASSELTGNTEAFF
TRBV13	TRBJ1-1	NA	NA	TGTGCCAGCAGCTTGGGGCTTGGGGCGAACACTGAAGCTTTCTTT	CASSLGLGANTEAFF
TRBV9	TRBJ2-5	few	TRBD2	TGTGCCAGCAGCTTCGGGACTAGCGGGAGTGAGACCCAGTACTTC	CASSFGTSGSETQYF
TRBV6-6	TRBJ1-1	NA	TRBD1	TGTGCCAGCAGCAGCCGTGCGACAGGGGACACTGAAGCTTTCTTT	CASSSRATGDTEAFF
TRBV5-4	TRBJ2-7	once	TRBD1	TGTGCCAGCAGCTCCCCGGGACAGGACCCCGACGAGCAGTACTTC	CASSSPGQDPDEQYF
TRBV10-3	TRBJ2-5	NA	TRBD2	TGTGCCATCAGTGAGCCCCCCCGCGGGGGGTTACAAGAGACCCAGTACTTC	CAISEPPRGGLQETQYF
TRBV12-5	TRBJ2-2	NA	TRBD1	TGTGCTAGTGCCCTTACCCGGGACAGGGACGCCGGGGAGCTGTTTTTT	CASALTRDRDAGELFF
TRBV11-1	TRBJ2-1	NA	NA	TGTGCCAGCAGCCCGCGGACCTACAATGAGCAGTTCTTC	CASSPRTYNEQFF
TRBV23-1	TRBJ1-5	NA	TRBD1	TGCGCCAGCAGACAACAACAGGGGCTTTGGCAGCCCCAGCATTTT	CASRQQQGLWQPQHF
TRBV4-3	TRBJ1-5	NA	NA	TGCGCCAGCAGCCAATCGACATCTGGCAATCAGCCCCAGCATTTT	CASSQSTSGNQPQHF
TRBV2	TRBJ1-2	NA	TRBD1	TGTGCCAGCCGAACCGGGACAGAAAACTATGGCTACACCTTC	CASRTGTENYGYTF
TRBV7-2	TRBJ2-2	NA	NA	TGTGCCAGCAGCAACCGGGAGACGAACACCGGGGAGCTGTTTTTT	CASSNRETNTGELFF
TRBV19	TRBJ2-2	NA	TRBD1	TGTGCCAGTGGGGGGTTGGGCACGGGACAGGGGACGAGCTATCGAGGCACCGGGGAGCTGTTTTTT	CASGGLGTGQGTSYRGTGELFF
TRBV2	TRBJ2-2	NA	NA	TGTGCCAGCACCATCACCGTTGGGACACAATACACCGGGGAGCTGTTTTTT	CASTITVGTQYTGELFF
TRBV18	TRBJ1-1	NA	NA	TGTGCCAGCTCACCAACCACGGCCTTTGAGGGTGAAGCTTTCTTT	CASSPTTAFEGEAFF
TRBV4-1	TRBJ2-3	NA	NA	TGCGCCAGCAGTCATATCGGGACTTTTAGCACAGATACGCAGTATTTT	CASSHIGTFSTDTQYF
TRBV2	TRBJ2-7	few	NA	TGTGCCAGCAGCGTTCTAGTGCTCGAGCAGTACTTC	CASSVLVLEQYF
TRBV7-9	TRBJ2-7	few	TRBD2	TGTGCCAGCACCCTAGGACTAGCGGGAGGACGCTACGAGCAGTACTTC	CASTLGLAGGRYEQYF
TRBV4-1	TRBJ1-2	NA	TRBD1	TGCGCCAGAACAGGGGGCGGTAACTATGGCTACACCTTC	CARTGGGNYGYTF
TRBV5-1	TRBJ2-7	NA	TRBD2	TGCGCCAGCAGCGTACAGGGTGGTAGCGGGAGAGGCCCCCACGAGCAGTACTTC	CASSVQGGSGRGPHEQYF
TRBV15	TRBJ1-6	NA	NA	TGTGCCACCCAGACAGGCCGTGATTCACCCCTCCACTTT	CATQTGRDSPLHF
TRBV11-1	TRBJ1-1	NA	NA	TGTGCCAGCACCCGAATACAGGACGGAGGGGCTTTCTTT	CASTRIQDGGAFF
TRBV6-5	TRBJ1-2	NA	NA	TGTGCCAGCAGTTCCCGGACGGGAAACTATGGCTACACCTTC	CASSSRTGNYGYTF
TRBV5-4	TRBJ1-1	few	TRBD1	TGTGCCAGCAGCCCCAGGACAGGGGGCCTGAGCACTGAAGCTTTCTTT	CASSPRTGGLSTEAFF
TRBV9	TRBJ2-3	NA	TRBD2	TGTGCCAGCAAAACTGGGAGGGGATTT	CASKTGRGF
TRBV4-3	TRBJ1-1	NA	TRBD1	TGCGCCAGCAGCCAGGAGACAGGGGACACTGAAACTTTCTTT	CASSQETGDTETFF
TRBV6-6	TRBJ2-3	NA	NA	TGTGCCAGCAGCCCCAACGGACTTCTCACAGATACGCAGTATTTT	CASSPNGLLTDTQYF
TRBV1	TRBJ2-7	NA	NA	TGCACCAGCAGCGGAAAGGGGGAGCGGGAGATTCCCTACGAGCAGTACTTC	CTSSGKGEREIPYEQYF
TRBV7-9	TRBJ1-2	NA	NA	TGTGCCAGCACCCACGGGGGGGAGTTGGGCTATGGCTACACCTTC	CASTHGGELGYGYTF
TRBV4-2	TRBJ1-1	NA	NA	TGTGCCAGCAGCTTGGCATGGGACGGGAGTGAAGCTTTCTTT	CASSLAWDGSEAFF
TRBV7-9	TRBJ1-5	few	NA	TGTGCCAGCCAGGGTGGTGTTGGCAATCAGCCCCAGCATTTT	CASQGGVGNQPQHF
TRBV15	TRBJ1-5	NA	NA	TGTGCCACCAGCTCTGGACACGCTCTCAGCAATCAGCCCCAGCATTTT	CATSSGHALSNQPQHF
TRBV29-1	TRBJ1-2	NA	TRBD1	TGCAGCGTTGAAGATCGAGGGGGCAACTATGGCTACACCTTC	CSVEDRGGNYGYTF
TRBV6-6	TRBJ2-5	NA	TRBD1	TGTGCCAGCATCTTCGGACAGGGGCAACAAGAGACCCAGTACTTC	CASIFGQGQQETQYF
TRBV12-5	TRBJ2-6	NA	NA	TGTGCTAGTGCTCTTCCTGGACTCCAAGGATCTGGGGCCAACGTCCTGACTTTC	CASALPGLQGSGANVLTF